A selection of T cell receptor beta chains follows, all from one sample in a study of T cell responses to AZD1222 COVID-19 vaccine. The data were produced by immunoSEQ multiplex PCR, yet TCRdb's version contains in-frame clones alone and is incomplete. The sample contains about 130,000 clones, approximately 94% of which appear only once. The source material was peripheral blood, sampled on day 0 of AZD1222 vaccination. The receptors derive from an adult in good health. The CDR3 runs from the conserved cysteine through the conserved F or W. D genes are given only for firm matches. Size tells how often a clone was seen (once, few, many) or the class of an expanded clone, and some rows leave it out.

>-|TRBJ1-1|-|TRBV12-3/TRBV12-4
TGTGCCAGCAGTTTTTCAGGGGCGGAAGCTTTCTTT
CASSFSGAEAFF
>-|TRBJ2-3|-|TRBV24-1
TGTGCCACCAGTGATTTAGGCAGGGAAGGCACAGATACGCAGTATTTT
CATSDLGREGTDTQYF
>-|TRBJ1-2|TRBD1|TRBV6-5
TGTGCCAGCAGTTACTCCGCCGGGACAGGGCTTACCTACACCTTC
CASSYSAGTGLTYTF
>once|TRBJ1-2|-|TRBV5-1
TGCGCCAGCAGCTTGGGGCAGGAGGATGGCTACACCTTC
CASSLGQEDGYTF
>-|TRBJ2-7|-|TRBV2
TGTGCCACGAGCCCGGGAACTACCTACGAGCAGTACTTC
CATSPGTTYEQYF
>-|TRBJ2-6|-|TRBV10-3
TGTGCCATCAGGCCTGGGGAGATCTCGACTGGGGCCAACGTCCTGACTTTC
CAIRPGEISTGANVLTF
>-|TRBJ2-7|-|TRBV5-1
TGCGCCAGCAGCTTTGACAGGCCCTCCTACGAGCAGTACTTC
CASSFDRPSYEQYF
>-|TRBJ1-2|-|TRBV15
TGTGCCACCAGCAGGGGAGGGACCGAAGCTAACTATGGCTACACCTTC
CATSRGGTEANYGYTF
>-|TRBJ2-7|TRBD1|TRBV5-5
TGTGCTTCTAAGCCACAGGGGCGGCTCGAGCAGTACTTC
CASKPQGRLEQYF
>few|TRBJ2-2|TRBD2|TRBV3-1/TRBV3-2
TGTGCCAGCAGCCTGGGCGGGGGGAACACCGGGGAGCTGTTTTTT
CASSLGGGNTGELFF
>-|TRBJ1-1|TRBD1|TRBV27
TGTGCCAGCAAGCAGGACAGGGTGAACACTGAAGCTTTCTTT
CASKQDRVNTEAFF
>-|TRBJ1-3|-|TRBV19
TGTGCCAGTAGGACAGTTGGAAACACCATATATTTT
CASRTVGNTIYF
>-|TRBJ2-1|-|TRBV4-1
TGCGCCAGCAGCCTCATTGGACTCCTCTACAATGAGCAGTTCTTC
CASSLIGLLYNEQFF
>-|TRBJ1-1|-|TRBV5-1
TGCGCCAGCAGCTTAAGGGGCGTTGGCACTGAAGCTTTCTTT
CASSLRGVGTEAFF
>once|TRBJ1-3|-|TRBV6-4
TGTGCCAGCCTTCCGTCCAGGTCCACAAACACCATATATTTT
CASLPSRSTNTIYF
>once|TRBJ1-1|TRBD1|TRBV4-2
TGTGCCAGCAGCCAAGATATTACAGGGGTCACTGAAGCTTTCTTT
CASSQDITGVTEAFF
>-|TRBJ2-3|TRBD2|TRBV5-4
TGTGCCAGCAGCCCCGGACTAGCAGGTATAGATACGCAGTATTTT
CASSPGLAGIDTQYF
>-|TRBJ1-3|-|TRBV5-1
TGCGCCAGCAGTTTGGCGGGGGCTGCGCGTGGAAACACCATATATTTT
CASSLAGAARGNTIYF
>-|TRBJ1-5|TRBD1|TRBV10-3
TGTGCCATCAGTGGGACAGGGGATAATCAGCCCCAGCATTTT
CAISGTGDNQPQHF
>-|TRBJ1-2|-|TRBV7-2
TGTGCCAGCAGCTCCCGAGAGTGGTCGGGCTACACCTTC
CASSSREWSGYTF
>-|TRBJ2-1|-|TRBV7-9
TGTGCCAGCAGCTTAGACAACCTCAATGAGCAGTTCTTC
CASSLDNLNEQFF
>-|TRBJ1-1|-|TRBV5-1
TGCGCCAGCAGCCCGGGACAGAACACTGAAGCTTTCTTT
CASSPGQNTEAFF
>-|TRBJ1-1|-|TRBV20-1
TGCAGTGCTAGAGTTACTGAAGCTTTCTTT
CSARVTEAFF
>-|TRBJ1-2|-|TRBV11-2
TGTGCCAGCAGCCCAACAGGAAGTCTTCTCTATGGCTACACCTTC
CASSPTGSLLYGYTF
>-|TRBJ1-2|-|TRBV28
TGTGCCAGCAGTCGGGACACTAACTATGGCTACACCTTC
CASSRDTNYGYTF
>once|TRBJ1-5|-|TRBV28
TGTGCCAGCAGTTTAAACAGAGTAAATCAGCCCCAGCATTTT
CASSLNRVNQPQHF
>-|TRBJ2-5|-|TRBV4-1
TGCGCCAGCAGCCTATCCGGGGACGCGGGTGAGACCCAGTACTTC
CASSLSGDAGETQYF
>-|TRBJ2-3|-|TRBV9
TGTGCCAGCAGCGTAGGGGTGGGGGAAGATACGCAGTATTTT
CASSVGVGEDTQYF
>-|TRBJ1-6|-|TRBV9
TGTGCCAGCAGCCCCCCCCTTGACGGTTCACCCCTCCACTTT
CASSPPLDGSPLHF
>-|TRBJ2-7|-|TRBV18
TGTGCCAGCTCATCTGCCGGACGGGGCTACGAGCAGTACTTC
CASSSAGRGYEQYF
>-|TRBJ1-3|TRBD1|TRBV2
TGTGCCAGCAGTGAACCCTTCTCGGGACAGGGCCCTGGAAACACCATATATTTT
CASSEPFSGQGPGNTIYF
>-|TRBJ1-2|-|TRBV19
TGTGCCAGTAGCCCGGAGGGCAGATTCTATGGCTACACCTTC
CASSPEGRFYGYTF
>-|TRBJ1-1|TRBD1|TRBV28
TGTGCCAGCATGTCGAAGGGACAGGGGAGGAGAACTGAAGCTTTCTTT
CASMSKGQGRRTEAFF
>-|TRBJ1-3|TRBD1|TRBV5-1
TGCGCCAGCAGCGAATGGACAGGGTCATTCTCTGGAAACACCATATATTTT
CASSEWTGSFSGNTIYF
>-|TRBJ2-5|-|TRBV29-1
TGCAGCGCCGGACATCCGCAAGAGACCCAGTACTTC
CSAGHPQETQYF
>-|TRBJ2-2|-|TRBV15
TGTGCCACCAGCAGCAGGGGTGAGGTCTCCGGGGAGCTGTTTTTT
CATSSRGEVSGELFF
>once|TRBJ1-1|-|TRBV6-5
TGTGCCAGCAGTTATACCGCGGGTACGGCTTTCTTT
CASSYTAGTAFF
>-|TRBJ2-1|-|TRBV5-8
TGTGCCAGCAGGTGGCTGTACCGGGGTGGTGAGCAGTTCTTC
CASRWLYRGGEQFF
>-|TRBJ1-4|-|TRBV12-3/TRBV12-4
TGTGCCAGCAGTTATGATGAAAAACTGTTTTTT
CASSYDEKLFF
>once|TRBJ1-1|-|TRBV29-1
TGCAGCGTTGGGACGTACACTGAAGCTTTCTTT
CSVGTYTEAFF
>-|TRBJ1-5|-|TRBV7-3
TGTGCCAGCAGCTTAATTCTTGGTATTTATGGCAATCAGCCCCAGCATTTT
CASSLILGIYGNQPQHF
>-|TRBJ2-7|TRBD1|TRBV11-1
TGTGCCAGCAGCTTAGGGACAGGATACTCCTACGAGCAGTACTTC
CASSLGTGYSYEQYF
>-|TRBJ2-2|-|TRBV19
TGTGCCAGTAGGATAGACAGATACACCGGGGAGCTGTTTTTT
CASRIDRYTGELFF
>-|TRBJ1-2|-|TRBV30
TGTGCCTGGAGTGTACAAGGGAGCTATGGCTACACCTTC
CAWSVQGSYGYTF
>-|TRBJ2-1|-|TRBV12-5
TGTGCTAGTGGTTCCTCGGGGGCGGGAAGACAGTTCTTC
CASGSSGAGRQFF
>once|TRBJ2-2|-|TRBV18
TGTGCCAGCTCACCAGGAGGGGGCATGAACACCGGGGAGCTGTTTTTT
CASSPGGGMNTGELFF
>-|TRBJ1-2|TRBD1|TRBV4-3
TGCGCCAGCAGCCCTCGACAGGGGGCGAGCTATGGCTACACCTTC
CASSPRQGASYGYTF
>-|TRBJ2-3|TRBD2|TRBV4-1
TGCGCCAGCAGCCAAGGGAGCGGGGGGGACCTTTATACGCAGTATTTT
CASSQGSGGDLYTQYF